The 30 T cell receptor beta chains below all came from one sample that was sequenced in a study of beta chain features in type 1 diabetes. cDNA synthesis used the whole RNA isolate, giving expressed TCRB sequences. The method was immunoSEQ multiplex PCR; TCRdb's version includes in-frame clones alone and lacks a portion of them. The sample has roughly 140,000 clones, over 8.5% seen once. Sequences were obtained from central memory CD4+ T cells from blood. These receptors were obtained from a man aged 18 to 30 in good health.

The V and J genes are TRBV11-2 and TRBJ1-6; the D is unclear. Germline assignment: CDR1 SGHAT and CDR2 FQNNGV. The CDR3 consists of 12 residues. The V end was cut by 3 bases, the J end by 8 bases, with 5 bases between. The CDR3 sequence is CASSFEHSPLHF. The CDR3, as DNA: TGTGCCAGCAGCTTCGAGCATTCACCCCTCCACTTT.

V gene TRBV7-6 combines with J gene TRBJ2-7; the D call may be TRBD1 or TRBD2 (5 bases each). V lost 0 bases and J 4 bases, leaving 19 bases between the germline ends. There are 17 residues in the CDR3. The germline gives CDR1 SGHVS, CDR2 FNYEAQ. The DNA for the CDR3 is TGTGCCAGCAGCTTAGCTCCCTCGTCAGGGACCGCATACGAGCAGTACTTC. Translating it yields CASSLAPSSGTAYEQYF.

The CDR3 spells CASSSFYEQYF. The DNA for the CDR3 is TGCGCCAGCAGTTCTTTTTACGAGCAGTACTTC. The chain employs TRBV23-1 and TRBJ2-7; D is ambiguous. Being an ORF, TRBV23-1 has a function that is uncertain. The CDR3 is 11 residues long. Trimming shortened V by 5 bases and J by 4 bases, and 6 bases separated the two germline ends.

A few counts support this clone. The V gene is TRBV4-2, the J gene TRBJ2-3; D is ambiguous. This CDR3 has 19 residues. Germline V CDR1 and CDR2: LGHNA, YNFKEQ. V dropped 4 bases and J dropped 1 base, with 24 bases sitting between them. In DNA, the CDR3 is TGTGCCAGCAGCCCGATTAAGGTAACCAGCCCCTCGGGCACAGATACGCAGTATTTT. Translation: CASSPIKVTSPSGTDTQYF.

The rearrangement links TRBV7-9 to TRBJ1-1; D ambiguous. Germline V CDR1 and CDR2: SEHNR, FQNEAQ (reference sequence). V was clipped by 0 bases and J by 8 bases, with 16 bases between them. This CDR3 spans 15 amino acids. DNA for the CDR3: TGTGCCAGCAGCTTAGCGAACGGGCCCCAAGGGGAAGCTTTCTTT. It codes for CASSLANGPQGEAFF.

There are many counts of this clone. The V gene is TRBV7-2, the J gene TRBJ2-1; no clear D. The V gene lost 5 bases and the J gene lost 0 bases, with 11 bases spanning the gap. Germline V gene sequence: CDR1 SGHTA, CDR2 FQGNSA. The CDR3 spans 15 residues. The CDR3 loop reads CASSQVPGSYNEQFF. DNA for the CDR3: TGTGCCAGCAGCCAGGTCCCTGGCTCCTACAATGAGCAGTTCTTC. The complete variable domain, with remaining parts taken from reference TRBV7-2 and TRBJ2-1, reads GAGVSQSPSNKVTEKGKDVELRCDPISGHTALYWYRQSLGQGLEFLIYFQGNSAPDKSGLPSDRFSAERTGGSVSTLTIQRTQQEDSAVYLCASSQVPGSYNEQFFGPGTRLTVL.

The chain links TRBV5-1 to TRBJ2-7; D is unclear. Looked up from germline, CDR1 is SGHRS and CDR2 is YFSETQ. Trimming pared 1 base from V and 5 bases from J, leaving 13 bases between. This CDR3 spans 14 amino acids. The DNA for the CDR3 is TGCGCCAGCAGCTTGATGGTCGCCTCTAACGAGCAGTACTTC. As protein: CASSLMVASNEQYF.

This clone turned up a few times. The chain joins TRBV30 to TRBJ2-2; no clear D gene. There are 13 residues in the CDR3. V lost 2 bases and J lost 2, with 6 bases in between. Germline CDR1 reads GTSNPN; CDR2 reads SVGIG (reference sequence). The DNA for the CDR3 is TGTGCCTGGAGTCGACACAACACCGGGGAGCTGTTTTTT. Translated, it gives CAWSRHNTGELFF.

In this sample, this clone turned up a few times. The V gene is TRBV7-2, the J gene TRBJ1-1; D uncertain. The CDR3 is made up of 13 amino acids. V lost 1 base, J lost 5 bases, and 8 bases lay in between. Germline lookup yields CDR1 SGHTA and CDR2 FQGNSA. The CDR3 here is CASSLDHTTEAFF. Here the CDR3 DNA reads TGTGCCAGCAGCTTAGACCACACTACTGAAGCTTTCTTT. The whole variable domain, filled in from reference TRBV7-2 and TRBJ1-1, reads GAGVSQSPSNKVTEKGKDVELRCDPISGHTALYWYRQSLGQGLEFLIYFQGNSAPDKSGLPSDRFSAERTGGSVSTLTIQRTQQEDSAVYLCASSLDHTTEAFFGQGTRLTVV.

Regarding this clone: The sample has other DNA sequences that encode this CDR3 too. This chain joins TRBV7-9 and TRBJ1-4; TRBD1 matches at 7 bases. Trimming took 3 bases from V and 11 from J; bases not matched to a gene: 3. This CDR3 has 12 amino acids. CDR1 and CDR2 (germline): SEHNR, FQNEAQ (reference sequence). The CDR3 nucleotides read TGTGCCAGCAGCTTTACAGGGGAGAAACTGTTTTTT. Translating gives CASSFTGEKLFF.

This clone was recorded a few times. The chain recombines TRBV5-6 with TRBJ1-1; tentatively, D is TRBD1 (5 bases). The CDR3 has 13 residues. V was trimmed by 1 base and J by 7 bases, leaving 11 bases between them. Germline V gene data show CDR1 as SGHDT and CDR2 as YYEEEE. The CDR3 protein is CASSLTPQDEAFF. DNA of the CDR3: TGTGCCAGCAGCTTGACCCCACAGGATGAAGCTTTCTTT.

The chain links TRBV29-1 to TRBJ2-2; D possibly corresponds to TRBD1 (6 bases). V gave up 5 bases and J gave up 4 bases, with 14 bases separating them. This CDR3 has 14 amino acids. Germline values: CDR1 SQVTM, CDR2 ANQGSEA. CDR3 sequence: CSVSQTGGTGELFF. The CDR3 DNA follows: TGCAGCGTTTCCCAGACAGGAGGCACCGGGGAGCTGTTTTTT.

This clone has only a few counts. This chain joins TRBV11-2 and TRBJ1-1, with a weak D call TRBD1 (5 bases). The CDR3 spans 14 residues. Trimming left V 2 bases short and J 2 bases short, with 9 bases between. Germline values: CDR1 SGHAT, CDR2 FQNNGV. DNA for the CDR3: TGTGCCAGCAGCTTAACGGGGACTAACACTGAAGCTTTCTTT. Residues: CASSLTGTNTEAFF.

This clone came up once. V gene TRBV5-6 combines with J gene TRBJ1-3; D gene unclear. CDR1 SGHDT and CDR2 YYEEEE come from the germline V gene. V was clipped by 0 bases and J by 1 base, with 11 bases between them. The CDR3 length is 16 residues. CDR3 sequence reads: CASSLAARESGNTIYF. The CDR3 DNA is TGTGCCAGCAGCTTGGCCGCTAGGGAATCTGGAAACACCATATATTTT.

This clone was counted between two and nine times. CDR3 loop: CASSARSGTGSYEQYF. The CDR3 DNA sequence: TGTGCCAGCAGCGCTAGATCCGGGACAGGGAGCTACGAGCAGTACTTC. The rearrangement links TRBV7-2 to TRBJ2-7, with 9 bases matching TRBD1. Looked up from germline, CDR1 is SGHTA and CDR2 is FQGNSA. This CDR3 spans 16 amino acids. V was pared by 5 bases and J by 3 bases, with 11 bases of the junction left unmatched.

The CDR3 loop reads CASSQNGAGGETQYF. The DNA for the CDR3 is TGTGCTAGCTCCCAAAACGGGGCTGGCGGGGAGACCCAGTACTTC. The chain uses TRBV7-7 and TRBJ2-5; D is possibly TRBD1 or TRBD2 (5 bases each). Germline V CDR1 and CDR2: SSHAT, FNYEAQ (reference sequence). The CDR3 has 15 amino acids.

This clone has just a few counts. The chain recombines TRBV9 with TRBJ2-5, with D possibly matching TRBD1 (7 bases). This CDR3 spans 16 amino acids. V was pared by 2 bases and J by 1 base, with 15 bases between. Germline V gene data show CDR1 as SGDLS and CDR2 as YYNGEE. The CDR3 region has the DNA TGTGCCAGCAGCGTCGCGGGGACAGCCATCCAAGAGACCCAGTACTTC. This codes for CASSVAGTAIQETQYF.

This chain uses TRBV28 with TRBJ2-1; TRBD2 matches 12 bases. After removal of 9 bases from V and 4 bases from J, the junction contained 10 bases not matched to a gene. The germline V gene has CDR1 MDHEN and CDR2 SYDVKM. This CDR3 has 16 residues. The CDR3 coding sequence is TGTGCCAGTCCGCCCCTAGCGGGGGGGCAGTACAATGAGCAGTTCTTC. Translating it yields CASPPLAGGQYNEQFF.

This clone appeared many times. V usage is TRBV27 and J usage is TRBJ2-6; perhaps TRBD1 as D (5 bases). Germline CDR1 reads MNHEY; CDR2 reads SMNVEV (reference sequence). This CDR3 is built from 17 residues. The V gene lost 5 bases and the J gene lost 1 base, with 15 bases spanning the gap. The DNA for the CDR3 is TGTGCCAGCAGTCAACTGGACAAACTATCTGGGGCCAACGTCCTGACTTTC. As protein: CASSQLDKLSGANVLTF.

In this sample, this clone turned up a few times. The chain carries TRBV4-1 and TRBJ1-1; D call uncertain. The V gene's germline CDR1 is MGHRA and CDR2 YSYEKL. CDR3 length equals 14 residues. V was pared by 1 base and J by 1 base, with 7 bases between. The CDR3 DNA is TGCGCCAGCAGCCAAGTCGACTCGAACACTGAAGCTTTCTTT. As protein: CASSQVDSNTEAFF.

Ten or more counts support this clone. This rearrangement joins TRBV14 to TRBJ2-3, with D possibly matching TRBD1 (5 bases). V lost 5 bases, J lost 1 base, and 13 bases lay in between. Germline CDR1 is SGHDN and CDR2 is FVKESK. The CDR3 is made up of 15 amino acids. CDR3 amino acids: CASSNRQGGTDTQYF. The CDR3 nucleotides read TGTGCCAGCAGCAACCGCCAGGGTGGCACAGATACGCAGTATTTT.

At least ten counts were recorded for this clone. The V and J genes are TRBV27 and TRBJ2-3; D remains ambiguous. The CDR3 loop spans 10 amino acids. In germline, CDR1 is MNHEY, CDR2 SMNVEV (reference sequence). Trimming took 6 bases from V and 2 from J, leaving 0 bases between them. The CDR3 DNA reads as TGTGCCAGCAGCACAGATACGCAGTATTTT. The encoded protein is CASSTDTQYF.

This clone has more than one count but fewer than ten. This sequence joins TRBV7-2 and TRBJ1-5, with a tentative D call TRBD1 (5 bases). This CDR3 region has 16 residues. CDR1 and CDR2 (germline): SGHTA, FQGNSA. V shed 4 bases and J shed 4 bases, with 17 bases lying between them. The CDR3 nucleotides are TGTGCCAGCAGCTCCTCCGGGACCCAAGGGAATCAGCCCCAGCATTTT. Amino acids: CASSSSGTQGNQPQHF. Using reference TRBV7-2 and TRBJ1-5 for the parts outside the CDR3, the full variable domain is GAGVSQSPSNKVTEKGKDVELRCDPISGHTALYWYRQSLGQGLEFLIYFQGNSAPDKSGLPSDRFSAERTGGSVSTLTIQRTQQEDSAVYLCASSSSGTQGNQPQHFGDGTRLSIL.

A few counts support this clone. The CDR3 region has the DNA TGTGCCAGCAGCCAATCCGGGGGACGGAGCACAGATACGCAGTATTTT. It specifies CASSQSGGRSTDTQYF. J is TRBJ2-3 and V is TRBV11-2; D is possibly TRBD2 (6 bases). The germline V and J ends were trimmed by 5 bases and 0 bases, with 15 bases remaining between them. The CDR3 is made up of 16 amino acids. Germline-derived CDR1 and CDR2 are SGHAT and FQNNGV.

This clone was seen just once. The chain recombines TRBV4-1 with TRBJ2-3; D is ambiguous. Germline CDR1 reads MGHRA; CDR2 reads YSYEKL. The CDR3 has 13 residues. Trimming removed 4 bases at V and 4 bases at J, with 9 bases between. CDR3 DNA: TGCGCCAGCAGCCCCCTCGCGGCAGATACGCAGTATTTT. It specifies CASSPLAADTQYF.

The gene calls are TRBV29-1 and TRBJ2-5; D possibly corresponds to TRBD2 (5 bases). The CDR3 extends over 12 amino acids. Germline CDR1 and CDR2: SQVTM and ANQGSEA. V lost 2 bases to trimming and J lost 4 bases, with 8 bases between them. The CDR3 bases are TGCAGCGTTGAATCGGGAACAGAGACCCAGTACTTC. Translating gives CSVESGTETQYF.

The chain uses TRBV2 and TRBJ2-3, with D perhaps matching TRBD2 (6 bases). The CDR3 consists of 14 residues. V was pared by 4 bases and J by 3 bases, with 11 bases between. Per germline, CDR1 SNHLY and CDR2 FYNNEI. CDR3 nucleotide sequence: TGTGCCAGCAGTGTAGGGGAGGTGACAGATACGCAGTATTTT. It codes for CASSVGEVTDTQYF.

The J gene is TRBJ2-7, the V gene TRBV5-1; D unclear. Trimming stripped 0 bases from V and 0 bases from J, with 7 bases between. This CDR3 is 14 amino acids long. Per germline, CDR1 SGHRS and CDR2 YFSETQ. As DNA, the CDR3 is TGCGCCAGCAGCTTGGCCCCAAACTCCTACGAGCAGTACTTC. Protein: CASSLAPNSYEQYF.

The chain uses TRBV30 and TRBJ2-2; D remains ambiguous. Germline V gives CDR1 GTSNPN, CDR2 SVGIG (reference sequence). The CDR3 runs 15 residues. Trimming removed 2 bases at V and 5 bases at J, with 15 bases between. For the CDR3, the DNA is TGTGCCTGGAGTACTGGGGTTAGGAAGACCGGGGAGCTGTTTTTT. Translating it yields CAWSTGVRKTGELFF.

This clone was picked up a small number of times. The J gene is TRBJ1-1, the V gene TRBV6-5; TRBD1 matches at 8 bases. The V gene's germline CDR1 is MNHEY and CDR2 SVGAGI. The CDR3 is made up of 14 amino acids. The V gene end was trimmed by 6 bases and the J gene end by 1 base; junction bases not matched to a gene: 4. In DNA, the CDR3 is TGTGCCAGCAGAAGAGACAGGGGGAACACTGAAGCTTTCTTT. Its translation is CASRRDRGNTEAFF.